The rows below give T cell receptor beta chains drawn from one sample of a study of blood T cell repertoires in COVID-19. Profiled with immunoSEQ multiplex PCR; TCRdb holds only in-frame clones, not every one. The sample yields around 110,000 clones, 80% to 85% seen once. The specimen sequenced was peripheral blood. Receptors originate from a man in his 70s with acute or convalescent COVID-19. CDR3s leave out the opening cysteine and the closing phenylalanine or tryptophan.

v_gene	j_gene	CDR3aa
TRBV29-1	TRBJ2-6	SVEGGSGANVLT
TRBV19	TRBJ1-3	ASSIEGASGNTIY
TRBV27	TRBJ1-6	ASSGSRPGGNSPLH
TRBV29-1	TRBJ1-5	SVSPGGGFQPQH
TRBV6-2/TRBV6-3	TRBJ1-3	ASSYGTPFSGNTIY
TRBV7-2	TRBJ2-3	ASSSDRGRVDTQY
TRBV30	TRBJ2-7	AWSLDGNPYEQY
TRBV29-1	TRBJ2-3	SVGGAGGLGDTQY
TRBV10-1	TRBJ1-2	ASSGPGARGYT
TRBV9	TRBJ1-6	ASSPQGTGTVPPLH
TRBV18	TRBJ2-7	ASSPNQDRGPGEQY
TRBV5-1	TRBJ2-5	ASSGTGAGVVGRETQY
TRBV24-1	TRBJ2-3	ATSDSREADTQY
TRBV6-2/TRBV6-3	TRBJ1-5	ASSPPGTGGSKQPQH
TRBV5-1	TRBJ1-1	ASSLDRADTEAF
TRBV19	TRBJ1-4	ASSIQGAATNEKLF
TRBV29-1	TRBJ1-2	SVGGFNYGYT
TRBV2	TRBJ2-3	ASTDRAHTDTQY
TRBV12-2	TRBJ2-1	ASRLASGRDVWNEQF
TRBV9	TRBJ2-1	ASSTDSPSYNEQF
TRBV5-6	TRBJ2-2	ASSLGASGNTGELF
TRBV9	TRBJ1-1	ASSVGRGITELAEAF
TRBV28	TRBJ1-3	ASSSPVIGNTIY
TRBV5-4	TRBJ2-3	ASSARDRATDTQY
TRBV15	TRBJ2-5	ATSRDREETQY
TRBV28	TRBJ1-1	ASSEGARYTEAF
TRBV5-4	TRBJ2-7	ASSRLLTYEQY
TRBV11-3	TRBJ2-1	ASSRGLAGTSYNEQF
TRBV5-6	TRBJ1-5	ASSLYGSNQPQH